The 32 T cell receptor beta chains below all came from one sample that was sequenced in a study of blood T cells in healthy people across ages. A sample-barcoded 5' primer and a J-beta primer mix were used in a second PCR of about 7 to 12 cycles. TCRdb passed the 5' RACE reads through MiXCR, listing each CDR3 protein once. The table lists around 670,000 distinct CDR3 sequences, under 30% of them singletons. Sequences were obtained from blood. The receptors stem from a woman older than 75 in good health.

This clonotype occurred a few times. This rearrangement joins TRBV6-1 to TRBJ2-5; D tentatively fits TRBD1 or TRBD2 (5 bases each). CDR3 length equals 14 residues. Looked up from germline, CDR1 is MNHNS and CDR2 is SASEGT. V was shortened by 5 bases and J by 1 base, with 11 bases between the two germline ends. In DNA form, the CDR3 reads TGTGCCAGCAGTCCGGGACGCCTCCAAGAGACCCAGTACTTC. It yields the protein CASSPGRLQETQYF.

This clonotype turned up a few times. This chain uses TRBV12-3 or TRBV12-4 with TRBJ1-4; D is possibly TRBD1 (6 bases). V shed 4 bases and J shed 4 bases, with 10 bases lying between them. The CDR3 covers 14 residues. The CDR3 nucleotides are TGTGCCAGCAGTTCAGGGGATTATAATGAAAAACTGTTTTTT. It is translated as CASSSGDYNEKLFF.

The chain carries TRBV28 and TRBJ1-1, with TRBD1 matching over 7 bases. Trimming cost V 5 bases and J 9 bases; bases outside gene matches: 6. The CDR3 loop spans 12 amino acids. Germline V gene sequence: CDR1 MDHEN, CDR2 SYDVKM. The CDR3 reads CASSPIQGKAFF. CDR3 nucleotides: TGTGCCAGCAGTCCGATACAGGGGAAAGCTTTCTTT.

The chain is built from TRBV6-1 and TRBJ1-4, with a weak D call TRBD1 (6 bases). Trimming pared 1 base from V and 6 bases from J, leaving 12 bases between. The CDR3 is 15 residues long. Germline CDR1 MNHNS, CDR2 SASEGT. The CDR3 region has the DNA TGTGCCAGCAGTGAAGGGACAGTTGTTTATGAAAAACTGTTTTTT. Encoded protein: CASSEGTVVYEKLFF.

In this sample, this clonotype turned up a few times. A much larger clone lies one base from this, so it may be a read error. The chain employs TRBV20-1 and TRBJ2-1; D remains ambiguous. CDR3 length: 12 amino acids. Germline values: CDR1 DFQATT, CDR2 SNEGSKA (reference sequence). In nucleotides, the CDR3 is TGCGGTGCTACCGACCGGTACAATGAGCAGTTCTTC. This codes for CGATDRYNEQFF.

In nucleotides, the CDR3 is TGCAGTGCACAGGACAGGGGCAAGCTTTTTTCACCCCTCCACTTT. Its protein product is CSAQDRGKLFSPLHF. The chain combines TRBV20-1 with TRBJ1-6, with TRBD1 matching over 9 bases. Trimming at V came to 6 bases and at J to 9 bases, leaving 12 bases not matched to a gene. CDR1 and CDR2 from the germline V gene are DFQATT and SNEGSKA (reference sequence). The CDR3 has 15 amino acids.

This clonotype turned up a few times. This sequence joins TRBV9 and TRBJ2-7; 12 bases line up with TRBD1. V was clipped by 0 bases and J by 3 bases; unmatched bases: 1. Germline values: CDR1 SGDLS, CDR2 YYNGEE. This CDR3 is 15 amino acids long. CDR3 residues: CASSVGDRGRYEQYF. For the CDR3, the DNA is TGTGCCAGCAGCGTAGGGGACAGGGGGCGCTACGAGCAGTACTTC.

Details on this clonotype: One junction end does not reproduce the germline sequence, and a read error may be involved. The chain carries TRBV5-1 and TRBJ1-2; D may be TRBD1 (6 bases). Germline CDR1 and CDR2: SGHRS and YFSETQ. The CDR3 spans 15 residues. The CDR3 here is CANSLGAGENYGYTF. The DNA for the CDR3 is TGCGCCAACAGCTTGGGGGCAGGCGAAAACTATGGCTACACCTTC.

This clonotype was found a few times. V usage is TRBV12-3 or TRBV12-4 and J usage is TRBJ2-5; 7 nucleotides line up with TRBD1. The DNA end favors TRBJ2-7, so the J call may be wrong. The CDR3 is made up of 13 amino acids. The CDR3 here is CASQSSTGNEQYF. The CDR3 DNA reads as TGTGCCAGTCAGTCCTCGACAGGGAACGAGCAGTACTTC.

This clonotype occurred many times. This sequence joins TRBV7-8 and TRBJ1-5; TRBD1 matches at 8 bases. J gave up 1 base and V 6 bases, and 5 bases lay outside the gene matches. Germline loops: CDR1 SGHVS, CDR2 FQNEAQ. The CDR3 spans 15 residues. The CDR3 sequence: CASSQQGGSNQPQHF. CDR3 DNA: TGTGCCAGCAGTCAACAGGGGGGGAGCAATCAGCCCCAGCATTTT.

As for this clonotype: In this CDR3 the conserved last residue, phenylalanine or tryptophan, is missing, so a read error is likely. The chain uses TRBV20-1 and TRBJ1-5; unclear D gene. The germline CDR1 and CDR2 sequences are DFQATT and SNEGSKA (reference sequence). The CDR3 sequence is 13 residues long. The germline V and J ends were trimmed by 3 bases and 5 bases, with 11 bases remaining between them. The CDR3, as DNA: TGCAGTGCTAGCGGCGGTATGTATCAGCCCCAGCATTGT. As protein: CSASGGMYQPQHC.

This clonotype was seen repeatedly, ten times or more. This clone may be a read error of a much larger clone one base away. The CDR3 sequence: CASSLESSYEQYF. As DNA, the CDR3 is TGTGCCAGCAGCTTAGAGAGCTCCTACGAGCAGTACTTC. The chain is built from TRBV7-8 and TRBJ2-7; D is ambiguous. The germline V gene has CDR1 SGHVS and CDR2 FQNEAQ. V dropped 1 base and J dropped 0 bases, with 4 bases sitting between them. The CDR3 covers 13 residues.

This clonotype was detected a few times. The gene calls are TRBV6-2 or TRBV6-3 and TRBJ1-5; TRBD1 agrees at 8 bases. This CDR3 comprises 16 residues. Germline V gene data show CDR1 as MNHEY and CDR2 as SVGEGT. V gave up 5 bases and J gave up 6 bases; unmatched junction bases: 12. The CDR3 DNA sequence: TGTGCCAGCAGTATACGCGGACAGGGCGGGGGTCAGCCCCAGCATTTT. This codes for CASSIRGQGGGQPQHF.

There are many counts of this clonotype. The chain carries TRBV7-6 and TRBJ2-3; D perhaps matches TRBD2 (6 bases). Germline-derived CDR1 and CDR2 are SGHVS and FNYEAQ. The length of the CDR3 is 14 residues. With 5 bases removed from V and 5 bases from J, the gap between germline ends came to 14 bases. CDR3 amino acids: CASSKGLRGDTQYF. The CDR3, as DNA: TGTGCCAGCAGCAAGGGGTTGCGGGGAGATACGCAGTATTTT.

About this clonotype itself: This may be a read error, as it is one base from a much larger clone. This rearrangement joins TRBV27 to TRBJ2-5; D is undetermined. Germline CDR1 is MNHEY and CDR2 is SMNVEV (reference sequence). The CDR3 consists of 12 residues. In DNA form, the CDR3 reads TGTGCCAGCATTGGGGAACAAGAGACCCGGTACTTC. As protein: CASIGEQETRYF.

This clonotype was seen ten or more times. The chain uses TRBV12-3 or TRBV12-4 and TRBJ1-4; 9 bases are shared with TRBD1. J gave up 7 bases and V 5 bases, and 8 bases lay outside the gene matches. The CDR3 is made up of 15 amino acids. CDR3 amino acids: CASSQAGQGGEKLFF. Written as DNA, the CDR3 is TGTGCCAGCAGTCAAGCGGGACAGGGAGGTGAAAAACTGTTTTTT.

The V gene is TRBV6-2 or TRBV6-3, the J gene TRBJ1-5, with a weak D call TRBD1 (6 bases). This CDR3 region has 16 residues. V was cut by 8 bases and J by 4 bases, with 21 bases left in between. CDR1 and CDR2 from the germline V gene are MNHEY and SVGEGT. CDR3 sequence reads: CASRRDTQPNNQPQHF. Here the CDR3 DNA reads TGTGCCAGCCGAAGGGACACACAGCCTAATAATCAGCCCCAGCATTTT.

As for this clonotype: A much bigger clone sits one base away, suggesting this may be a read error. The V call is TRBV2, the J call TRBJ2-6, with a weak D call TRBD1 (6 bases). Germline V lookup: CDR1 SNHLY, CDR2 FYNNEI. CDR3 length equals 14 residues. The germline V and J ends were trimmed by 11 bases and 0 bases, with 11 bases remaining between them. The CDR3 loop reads CAGTGPSGANVLTF. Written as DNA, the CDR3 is TGTGCCGGTACAGGGCCCTCTGGGGCCAACGTCCTGACTTTC.

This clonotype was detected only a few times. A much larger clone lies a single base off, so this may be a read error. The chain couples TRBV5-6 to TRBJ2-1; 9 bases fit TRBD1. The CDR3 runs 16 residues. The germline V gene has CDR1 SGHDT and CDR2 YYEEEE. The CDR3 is CASSLSGTGHYNERFF. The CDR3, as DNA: TGTGCCAGCAGCTTGTCCGGGACAGGGCACTACAATGAGCGGTTCTTC.

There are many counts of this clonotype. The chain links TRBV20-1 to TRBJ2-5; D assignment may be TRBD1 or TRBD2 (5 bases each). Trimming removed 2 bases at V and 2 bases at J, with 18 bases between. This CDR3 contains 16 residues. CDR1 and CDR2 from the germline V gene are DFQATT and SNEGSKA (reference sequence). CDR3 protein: CSARWGPTQRQETQYF. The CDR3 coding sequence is TGCAGTGCTAGATGGGGACCCACTCAGCGGCAAGAGACCCAGTACTTC.

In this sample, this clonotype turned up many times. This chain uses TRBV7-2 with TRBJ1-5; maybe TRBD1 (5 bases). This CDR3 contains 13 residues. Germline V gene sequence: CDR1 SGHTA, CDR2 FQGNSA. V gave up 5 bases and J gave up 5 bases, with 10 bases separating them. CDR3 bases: TGTGCCAGCAGCCCAGGGACTTATCAGCCCCAGCATTTT. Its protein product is CASSPGTYQPQHF.

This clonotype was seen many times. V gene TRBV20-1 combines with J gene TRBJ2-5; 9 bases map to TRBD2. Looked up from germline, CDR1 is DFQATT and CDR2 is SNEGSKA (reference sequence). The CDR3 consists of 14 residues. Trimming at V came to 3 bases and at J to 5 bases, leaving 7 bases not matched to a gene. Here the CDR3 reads CSARPKRGVETQYF. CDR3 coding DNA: TGCAGTGCTAGGCCTAAGCGGGGGGTCGAGACCCAGTACTTC.

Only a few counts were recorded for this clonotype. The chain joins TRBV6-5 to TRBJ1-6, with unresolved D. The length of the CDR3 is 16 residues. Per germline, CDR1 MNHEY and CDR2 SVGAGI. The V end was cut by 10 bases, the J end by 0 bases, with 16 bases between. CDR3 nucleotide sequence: TGTGCCACCACGAGGTTCCGAAGCTCCTATAATTCACCCCTCCACTTT. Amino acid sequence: CATTRFRSSYNSPLHF.

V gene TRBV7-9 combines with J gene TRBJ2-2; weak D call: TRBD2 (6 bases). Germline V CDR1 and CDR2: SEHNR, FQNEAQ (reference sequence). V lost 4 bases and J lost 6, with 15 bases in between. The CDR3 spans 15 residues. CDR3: CASSWRERVAGELFF. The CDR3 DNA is TGTGCCAGCAGCTGGAGGGAAAGGGTCGCCGGGGAGCTGTTTTTT. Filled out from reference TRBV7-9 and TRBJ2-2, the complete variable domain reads DTGVSQNPRHKITKRGQNVTFRCDPISEHNRLYWYRQTLGQGPEFLTYFQNEAQLEKSRLLSDRFSAERPKGSFSTLEIQRTEQGDSAMYLCASSWRERVAGELFFGEGSRLTVL.

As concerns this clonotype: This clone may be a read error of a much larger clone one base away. CDR3 loop: CASSLGSGRSVDEQYF. The DNA of the CDR3 is TGCGCCAGCAGCTTAGGCTCGGGACGGTCCGTGGACGAGCAGTACTTC. The chain links TRBV5-1 to TRBJ2-7; D might be TRBD1 or TRBD2, each matching 5 bases. Trimming removed 2 bases from V and 5 bases from J, with 20 bases in between. Germline V lookup: CDR1 SGHRS, CDR2 YFSETQ. The CDR3 covers 16 residues. The whole variable domain, filled in from reference TRBV5-1 and TRBJ2-7, reads KAGVTQTPRYLIKTRGQQVTLSCSPISGHRSVSWYQQTPGQGLQFLFEYFSETQRNKGNFPGRFSGRQFSNSRSEMNVSTLELGDSALYLCASSLGSGRSVDEQYFGPGTRLTVT.

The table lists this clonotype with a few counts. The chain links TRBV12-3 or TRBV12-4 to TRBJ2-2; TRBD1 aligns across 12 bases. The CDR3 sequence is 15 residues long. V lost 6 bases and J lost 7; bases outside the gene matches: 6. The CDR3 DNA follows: TGTGCCAGCAGCGAGGGACAGGGGGCGTTCGGGGAGCTGTTTTTT. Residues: CASSEGQGAFGELFF.

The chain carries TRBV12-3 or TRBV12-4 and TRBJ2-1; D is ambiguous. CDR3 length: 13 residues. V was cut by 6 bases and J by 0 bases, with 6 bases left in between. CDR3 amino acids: CASSNASYNEQFF. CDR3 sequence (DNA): TGTGCCAGCAGCAATGCCTCCTACAATGAGCAGTTCTTC.

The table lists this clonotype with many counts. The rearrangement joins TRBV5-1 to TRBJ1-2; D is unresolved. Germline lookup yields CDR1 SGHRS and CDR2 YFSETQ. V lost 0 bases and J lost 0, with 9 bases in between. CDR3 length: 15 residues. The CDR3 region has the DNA TGCGCCAGCAGCTTGGTGGGCGACGCTAACTATGGCTACACCTTC. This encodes CASSLVGDANYGYTF.

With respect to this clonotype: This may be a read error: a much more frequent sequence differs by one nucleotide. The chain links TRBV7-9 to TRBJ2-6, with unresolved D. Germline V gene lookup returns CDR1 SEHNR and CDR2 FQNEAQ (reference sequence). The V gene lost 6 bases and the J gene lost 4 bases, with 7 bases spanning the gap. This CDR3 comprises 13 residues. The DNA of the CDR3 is TGTGCCAGCAGGGAAGGGGGGGCCAACGTCCTGACTTTC. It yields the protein CASREGGANVLTF.

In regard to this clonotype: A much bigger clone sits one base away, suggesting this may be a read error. The CDR3 spells CASRPQGRLNNEQYF. DNA for the CDR3: TGTGCCAGCAGGCCTCAGGGCCGACTCAACAATGAGCAGTACTTC. The chain recombines TRBV5-4 with TRBJ2-7; D might be TRBD1 (5 bases). Deletions cut 5 bases from V and 7 bases from J, with 22 bases between. Looked up from germline, CDR1 is SGHNT and CDR2 is YYREEE (reference sequence). The CDR3 is 15 amino acids.

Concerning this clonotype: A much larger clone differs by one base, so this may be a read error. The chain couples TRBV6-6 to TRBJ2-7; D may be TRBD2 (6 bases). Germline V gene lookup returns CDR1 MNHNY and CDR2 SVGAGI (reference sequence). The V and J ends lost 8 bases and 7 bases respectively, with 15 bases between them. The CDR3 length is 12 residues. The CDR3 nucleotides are TGTGCCAGCTTCCGGGGGTACAATGAGCAGTACTTC. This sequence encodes CASFRGYNEQYF.

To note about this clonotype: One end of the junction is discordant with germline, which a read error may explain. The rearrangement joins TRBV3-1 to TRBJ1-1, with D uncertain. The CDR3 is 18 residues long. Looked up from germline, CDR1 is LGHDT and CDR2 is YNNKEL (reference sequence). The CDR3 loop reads CASSQDWGSSPGKTEAFF. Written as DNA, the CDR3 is TGTGCCAGTAGCCAAGATTGGGGATCATCCCCCGGTAAGACTGAAGCTTTCTTT.